The 22 T cell receptor beta chains listed next were all sequenced from one sample in a study of blood T cell repertoires in COVID-19. TCRdb keeps only in-frame clones here, not all; method: immunoSEQ multiplex PCR. This sample has roughly 97,000 clones; about 90% occur once, and the top ten carry roughly 15%. The sequenced sample consisted of peripheral blood. Every receptor here comes from a man aged 50-60 years with acute or convalescent COVID-19.

The rearrangement links TRBV30 to TRBJ2-1, with D perhaps TRBD2 (5 bases). V was cut by 1 base and J by 0 bases, with 7 bases left in between. CDR1 and CDR2 from the germline V gene are GTSNPN and SVGIG (reference sequence). CDR3 size: 14 residues. CDR3 protein: CAWSGGFSYNEQFF. CDR3 in DNA: TGTGCCTGGAGTGGCGGGTTCTCCTACAATGAGCAGTTCTTC.

The V gene is TRBV4-2, the J gene TRBJ2-3, with D possibly matching TRBD2 (6 bases). The CDR3 is made up of 16 amino acids. Trimming took off 0 bases at V and 0 bases at J, with 10 bases between the two ends. CDR1 is LGHNA, CDR2 YNFKEQ, per germline. CDR3 residues: CASSQDSAGSTDTQYF. DNA for the CDR3: TGTGCCAGCAGCCAAGATTCGGCGGGAAGCACAGATACGCAGTATTTT.

This rearrangement joins TRBV5-1 to TRBJ2-7; D is possibly TRBD1 (5 bases). This CDR3 comprises 14 residues. The V gene lost 1 base and the J gene lost 1 base, with 9 bases spanning the gap. The germline V gene encodes CDR1 SGHRS and CDR2 YFSETQ. The CDR3 reads CASSLWGRSYEQYF. CDR3 in DNA: TGCGCCAGCAGCTTGTGGGGCAGATCCTACGAGCAGTACTTC.

The count of this clone is one. The chain uses TRBV7-2 and TRBJ2-2; no definite D call. The length of the CDR3 is 14 residues. Trimming shortened V by 0 bases and J by 4 bases, and 6 bases separated the two germline ends. Germline lookup yields CDR1 SGHTA and CDR2 FQGNSA. In nucleotides, the CDR3 is TGTGCCAGCAGCTTAGCGCCGAGCACCGGGGAGCTGTTTTTT. Encoded protein: CASSLAPSTGELFF.

The chain recombines TRBV6-1 with TRBJ2-5, with 9 bases identical to TRBD2. CDR3 length equals 15 residues. J lost 5 bases, V lost 3 bases, and 7 bases had no gene match. Germline assignment: CDR1 MNHNS and CDR2 SASEGT. The CDR3 nucleotides are TGTGCCAGCAGTGATCTTTTAAGCGGGAGGGAGACCCAGTACTTC. Protein: CASSDLLSGRETQYF.

The CDR3 spells CASTPDGSRGYNSPLHF. CDR3 sequence (DNA): TGCGCCAGCACCCCGGATGGCAGTCGGGGCTATAATTCACCCCTCCACTTT. V and J are TRBV5-1 and TRBJ1-6; no definite D call. There are 17 residues in the CDR3. Germline CDR1 SGHRS, CDR2 YFSETQ. Trimming left V 6 bases short and J 3 bases short, with 19 bases between.

The chain employs TRBV2 and TRBJ2-1; TRBD2 matches at 9 bases. From germline, CDR1 is SNHLY and CDR2 FYNNEI. This CDR3 contains 16 residues. V dropped 7 bases and J dropped 7; count of bases not matched to a gene: 14. Here the CDR3 reads CASNPLAGTHRNEQFF. The CDR3 bases are TGTGCCAGCAACCCACTAGCGGGCACCCATCGGAATGAGCAGTTCTTC. Based on the CDR3 plus reference TRBV2 and TRBJ2-1, the full variable domain is EPEVTQTPSHQVTQMGQEVILRCVPISNHLYFYWYRQILGQKVEFLVSFYNNEISEKSEIFDDQFSVERPDGSNFTLKIRSTKLEDSAMYFCASNPLAGTHRNEQFFGPGTRLTVL.

This clone was seen a single time. This chain joins TRBV13 and TRBJ2-5; 8 nucleotides line up with TRBD2. The V segment lost 4 bases and the J segment 5 bases; nucleotides outside the gene matches: 3. The V gene's germline CDR1 is PRHDT and CDR2 FYEKMQ (reference sequence). The length of the CDR3 is 13 residues. Here the CDR3 DNA reads TGTGCCAGCAGCTCCGGGGGGGTGGAGACCCAGTACTTC. Its translation: CASSSGGVETQYF.

The V gene is TRBV12-3 or TRBV12-4, the J gene TRBJ1-2; no clear D. With 2 bases removed from V and 2 bases from J, the gap between germline ends came to 6 bases. This CDR3 is 13 amino acids long. The CDR3 coding sequence is TGTGCCAGCAGTTTACAGCGAAACTATGGCTACACCTTC. Translating gives CASSLQRNYGYTF.

The chain joins TRBV3-1 (or the pseudogene TRBV3-2) to TRBJ1-6; D is possibly TRBD1 (5 bases). The length of the CDR3 is 15 residues. The V end lost 1 base, the J end lost 6 bases, and 10 bases lay between the germline ends. CDR1 and CDR2 (germline): LGHDT, YNNKEL (reference sequence). For the CDR3, the DNA is TGTGCCAGCAGCCAAGGACAGACCTTTAATTCACCCCTCCACTTT. It is translated as CASSQGQTFNSPLHF.

The V gene is TRBV28, the J gene TRBJ2-1, with 9 positions matching TRBD1. Trimming cost V 3 bases and J 7 bases; bases outside gene matches: 4. Germline CDR1 and CDR2: MDHEN and SYDVKM. The CDR3 totals 14 residues. CDR3 DNA sequence: TGTGCCAGCAGTTTTTTACAGGGGGCGAATGAGCAGTTCTTC. It translates to CASSFLQGANEQFF. The entire variable domain, with the rest obtained from reference TRBV28 and TRBJ2-1, is as follows: DVKVTQSSRYLVKRTGEKVFLECVQDMDHENMFWYRQDPGLGLRLIYFSYDVKMKEKGDIPEGYSVSREKKERFSLILESASTNQTSMYLCASSFLQGANEQFFGPGTRLTVL.

V gene TRBV29-1 combines with J gene TRBJ2-5; weak D call: TRBD1 (6 bases). V lost 2 bases and J lost 2, with 9 bases in between. The CDR3 runs to 13 residues. The germline CDR1 and CDR2 sequences are SQVTM and ANQGSEA. CDR3 nucleotide sequence: TGCAGCGTTGAATTAGGGGGTCAAGAGACCCAGTACTTC. Its protein product is CSVELGGQETQYF.

The gene calls are TRBV9 and TRBJ2-2; D might be TRBD1 (5 bases). This CDR3 contains 15 residues. Germline V gene data show CDR1 as SGDLS and CDR2 as YYNGEE. The ends were cut back, 4 bases at V and 4 bases at J, with 14 bases in the middle. Here the CDR3 reads CASSLSGHPTGELFF. In DNA, the CDR3 is TGTGCCAGCAGCCTATCTGGACACCCCACCGGGGAGCTGTTTTTT.

The gene calls are TRBV4-1 and TRBJ2-7; perhaps TRBD2 as D (5 bases). The CDR3 spans 14 residues. Germline-derived CDR1 and CDR2 are MGHRA and YSYEKL. The V gene lost 4 bases and the J gene lost 1 base, with 11 bases spanning the gap. CDR3 DNA: TGCGCCAGCAGCCGCCCGGGGTTTTCCTACGAGCAGTACTTC. Amino acids: CASSRPGFSYEQYF.

The V gene is TRBV28, the J gene TRBJ2-5; weak D call: TRBD2 (5 bases). The CDR3 is 13 amino acids. The V end lost 5 bases, the J end lost 7 bases, and 14 bases lay between the germline ends. Germline CDR1 and CDR2: MDHEN and SYDVKM. The CDR3: CASSNGLAGTQYF. The CDR3 DNA follows: TGTGCCAGCAGTAACGGACTGGCTGGGACCCAGTACTTC.

Comment on this clone: A much bigger clone sits one base away, suggesting this may be a read error. This specimen includes other DNA sequences encoding the same CDR3. J is TRBJ2-1 and V is TRBV20-1, with TRBD2 matching 8 bases. The CDR3 is 15 residues long. Germline values: CDR1 DFQATT, CDR2 SNEGSKA (reference sequence). V gave up 3 bases and J gave up 3 bases; unmatched junction bases: 7. This CDR3 reads CSASPLAGDYNEQFF. The CDR3 DNA is TGCAGTGCTAGTCCCCTAGCGGGCGACTACAATGAGCAGTTCTTC.

J is TRBJ1-2 and V is TRBV19; D gene unclear. The CDR3 loop spans 15 amino acids. Germline assignment: CDR1 LNHDA and CDR2 SQIVND (reference sequence). The V end was cut by 5 bases, the J end by 8 bases, with 21 bases between. CDR3 sequence: CASSHGPGAATGYTF. CDR3 DNA sequence: TGTGCCAGTAGTCACGGCCCGGGAGCCGCTACGGGCTACACCTTC.

The J gene is TRBJ2-5, the V gene TRBV24-1; TRBD1 aligns across 10 bases. CDR1 is KGHDR and CDR2 is SFDVKD in the germline V gene. This CDR3 contains 21 residues. V lost 1 base and J lost 1; bases outside the gene matches: 17. CDR3 sequence: CATSDLRGRSAGQGIQETQYF. In nucleotides, the CDR3 is TGTGCCACCAGTGATTTACGTGGTCGGTCAGCGGGACAGGGGATCCAAGAGACCCAGTACTTC.

This clone showed up just once. The V gene is TRBV9, the J gene TRBJ2-3; D remains unclear. There are 15 residues in the CDR3. Germline V gene sequence: CDR1 SGDLS, CDR2 YYNGEE. Between the trimmed V and J ends, which lost 2 bases and 1 base, there was a span of 11 bases. The CDR3 reads CASSVGGVGTDTQYF. CDR3 nucleotide sequence: TGTGCCAGCAGCGTCGGCGGAGTGGGCACAGATACGCAGTATTTT.

The gene calls are TRBV10-3 and TRBJ2-2, with D perhaps matching TRBD1 (6 bases). The CDR3 extends over 15 amino acids. Trimming took 10 bases from V and 4 from J, leaving 19 bases between them. Germline CDR1 ENHRY, CDR2 SYGVKD. The CDR3 bases are TGTGCCAGTAGCACCGGGACAACAATCACCGGGGAGCTGTTTTTT. Translation gives CASSTGTTITGELFF.

The rearrangement joins TRBV18 to TRBJ1-1, with D possibly being TRBD1 (6 bases). CDR1 and CDR2 (germline): KGHSH, LQKENI. Trimming shortened V by 6 bases and J by 1 base, and 9 bases separated the two germline ends. The CDR3 has 13 residues. The CDR3 DNA reads as TGTGCCAGCTCGTCACAGGGGAACACTGAAGCTTTCTTT. It translates to CASSSQGNTEAFF.

The CDR3 loop reads CATLRGQTSTDTQYF. The CDR3, as DNA: TGTGCCACCCTCCGAGGCCAAACCAGCACAGATACGCAGTATTTT. The V and J genes are TRBV15 and TRBJ2-3; D ambiguous. V lost 8 bases to trimming and J lost 0 bases, with 15 bases between them. The CDR3 extends over 15 amino acids. CDR1 is LNHNV, CDR2 YYDKDF, per germline (reference sequence).